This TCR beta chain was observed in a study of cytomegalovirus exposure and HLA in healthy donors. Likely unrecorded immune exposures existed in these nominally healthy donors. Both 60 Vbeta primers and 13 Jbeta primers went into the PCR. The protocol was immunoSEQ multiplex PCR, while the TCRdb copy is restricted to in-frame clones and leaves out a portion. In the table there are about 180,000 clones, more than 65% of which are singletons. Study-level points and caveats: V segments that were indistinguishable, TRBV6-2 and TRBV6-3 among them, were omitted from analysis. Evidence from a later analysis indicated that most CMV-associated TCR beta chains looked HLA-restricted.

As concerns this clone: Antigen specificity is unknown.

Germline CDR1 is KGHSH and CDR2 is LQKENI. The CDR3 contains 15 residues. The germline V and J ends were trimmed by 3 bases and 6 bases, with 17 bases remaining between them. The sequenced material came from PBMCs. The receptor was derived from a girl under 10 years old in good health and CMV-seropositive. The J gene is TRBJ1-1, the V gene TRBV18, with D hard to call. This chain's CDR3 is CASSPWAQFKAEAFF. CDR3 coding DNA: TGTGCCAGCTCACCCTGGGCCCAGTTTAAGGCTGAAGCTTTCTTT.